This passage covers 26 T cell receptor beta chains from one sample sequenced in a study of T cells in pancreatic ductal adenocarcinoma. Sequencing used immunoSEQ multiplex PCR; TCRdb keeps in-frame clones, though not all of them. The table has tens of thousands of clones, 85% to 95% seen once. The selected patients with pancreatic ductal adenocarcinoma had surgery but no neoadjuvant therapy. The sample was PBMCs. The receptors were sampled from a human donor with pancreatic ductal adenocarcinoma.

The V call is TRBV7-9, the J call TRBJ2-1; D might be TRBD2 (5 bases). This CDR3 is 13 amino acids long. The V end lost 5 bases, the J end lost 4 bases, and 9 bases lay between the germline ends. Germline loops: CDR1 SEHNR, CDR2 FQNEAQ (reference sequence). The CDR3 here is CASSPRGYNEQFF. The CDR3 coding sequence is TGTGCCAGCAGCCCCCGAGGGTACAATGAGCAGTTCTTC.

The J gene is TRBJ2-3, the V gene TRBV6-6, with D unresolved. Germline V gene data show CDR1 as MNHNY and CDR2 as SVGAGI (reference sequence). The CDR3 extends over 13 amino acids. V was clipped by 5 bases and J by 0 bases, with 6 bases between them. The CDR3 sequence is CASSRTSTDTQYF. The CDR3 region has the DNA TGTGCCAGCAGTAGAACTAGCACAGATACGCAGTATTTT.

The gene calls are TRBV13 and TRBJ1-2; 7 positions match TRBD1. The CDR3 runs 15 residues. The V and J ends lost 4 bases and 5 bases, in that order; junction bases with no gene match: 10. Germline CDR1 PRHDT, CDR2 FYEKMQ (reference sequence). The CDR3 loop is CASSSRQGRGYGYTF. In DNA form, the CDR3 reads TGTGCCAGCAGCTCCCGACAGGGTCGGGGGTATGGCTACACCTTC.

The J gene is TRBJ2-2, the V gene TRBV4-1; 9 positions match TRBD1. V dropped 4 bases and J dropped 7; count of bases not matched to a gene: 7. CDR1 MGHRA and CDR2 YSYEKL come from the germline V gene. There are 15 residues in the CDR3. The CDR3: CASSRDRVFIGELFF. DNA for the CDR3: TGCGCCAGCAGCCGGGACAGGGTTTTTATCGGGGAGCTGTTTTTT.

V is TRBV30 and J is TRBJ1-4; a possible D gene is TRBD1 (6 bases). The V gene's germline CDR1 is GTSNPN and CDR2 SVGIG (reference sequence). The CDR3 contains 15 residues. V was shortened by 2 bases and J by 3 bases, with 13 bases between the two germline ends. In DNA form, the CDR3 reads TGTGCCTGGAGTCCAAACAGGGTGGCTAATGAAAAACTGTTTTTT. It encodes CAWSPNRVANEKLFF.

The rearrangement joins TRBV18 to TRBJ2-2; 7 bases fit TRBD1. Per germline, CDR1 KGHSH and CDR2 LQKENI. The CDR3 is made up of 14 amino acids. Trimming at V came to 1 base and at J to 9 bases, leaving 5 bases not matched to a gene. DNA for the CDR3: TGTGCCAGCTCACCACAAGGACAGGCATGGGAGCTGTTTTTT. This translates into CASSPQGQAWELFF.

The chain is built from TRBV5-1 and TRBJ2-5; 8 bases are shared with TRBD1. Germline V gene lookup returns CDR1 SGHRS and CDR2 YFSETQ. This CDR3 has 14 amino acids. V was pared by 4 bases and J by 2 bases, with 4 bases of the junction left unmatched. CDR3 bases: TGCGCCAGCAGCCCACGGACAGGGCAAGAGACCCAGTACTTC. This encodes CASSPRTGQETQYF.

This chain connects TRBV7-9 to TRBJ2-1; 14 bases fit TRBD2. The CDR3 has 18 residues. CDR1 is SEHNR and CDR2 is FQNEAQ in the germline V gene (reference sequence). V shed 4 bases and J 4 bases; nucleotides not matched to a gene: 9. CDR3 DNA: TGTGCCAGCAGCTCTGGACTAGCGGGAGGAGGCCAATACAATGAGCAGTTCTTC. The encoded protein is CASSSGLAGGGQYNEQFF.

The rearrangement links TRBV5-4 to TRBJ1-2; the D is unclear. Trimming pared 0 bases from V and 2 bases from J, leaving 8 bases between. The germline CDR1 and CDR2 sequences are SGHNT and YYREEE (reference sequence). This CDR3 region has 14 residues. CDR3 sequence: CASSLDGRNYGYTF. Here the CDR3 DNA reads TGTGCCAGCAGCTTGGACGGCAGAAACTATGGCTACACCTTC.

The rearrangement joins TRBV19 to TRBJ2-1, with 10 nucleotides matching TRBD2. This CDR3 contains 16 residues. Germline lookup yields CDR1 LNHDA and CDR2 SQIVND (reference sequence). Unmatched junction bases numbered 14, after V lost 7 bases and J lost 8 bases. The CDR3 region is CASTPLWGSGRDEQFF. The CDR3 region has the DNA TGTGCCAGTACCCCTCTCTGGGGAAGCGGGAGGGATGAGCAGTTCTTC.

The chain couples TRBV11-2 to TRBJ2-2; D might be TRBD1 (6 bases). Trimming removed 2 bases at V and 3 bases at J, with 10 bases between. Germline V gene data show CDR1 as SGHAT and CDR2 as FQNNGV. There are 15 residues in the CDR3. CDR3 sequence reads: CASSLRYRDTGELFF. CDR3 in DNA: TGTGCCAGCAGCTTAAGGTACAGGGACACCGGGGAGCTGTTTTTT. Looking up the rest from reference TRBV11-2 and TRBJ2-2 gives the full variable domain: EAGVAQSPRYKIIEKRQSVAFWCNPISGHATLYWYQQILGQGPKLLIQFQNNGVVDDSQLPKDRFSAERLKGVDSTLKIQPAKLEDSAVYLCASSLRYRDTGELFFGEGSRLTVL.

About this clone itself: The sample has other DNA sequences that encode this CDR3 too. The chain combines TRBV15 with TRBJ2-5; D is ambiguous. This CDR3 is built from 14 residues. Trimming stripped 1 base from V and 2 bases from J, with 8 bases between. Looked up from germline, CDR1 is LNHNV and CDR2 is YYDKDF (reference sequence). The CDR3, as DNA: TGTGCCACCAGCAGAGTTAATCCACAAGAGACCCAGTACTTC. Encoded protein: CATSRVNPQETQYF.

This clone appeared a single time. V usage is TRBV6-1 and J usage is TRBJ1-1; D uncertain. The CDR3 totals 13 residues. Trimming removed 0 bases at V and 2 bases at J, with 4 bases between. The germline V gene has CDR1 MNHNS and CDR2 SASEGT. The CDR3 DNA sequence: TGTGCCAGCAGTGAAGCTATTAACACTGAAGCTTTCTTT. It yields the protein CASSEAINTEAFF.

The chain recombines TRBV6-1 with TRBJ1-5; maybe TRBD1 (6 bases). V lost 2 bases and J 6 bases, leaving 14 bases between the germline ends. The CDR3 runs 15 residues. Germline CDR1 MNHNS, CDR2 SASEGT. Here the CDR3 reads CASSETTGPGQPQHF. In DNA, the CDR3 is TGTGCCAGCAGTGAAACAACAGGGCCGGGTCAGCCCCAGCATTTT.

V gene TRBV18 combines with J gene TRBJ2-6; D tentatively reads TRBD1 or TRBD2 (6 bases each). Germline V gives CDR1 KGHSH, CDR2 LQKENI. The CDR3 has 20 residues. Deletions cut 3 bases from V and 2 bases from J, with 23 bases between. CDR3 sequence: CASSPLPEGGNFPGANVLTF. The CDR3 bases are TGTGCCAGCTCACCGCTTCCGGAGGGGGGTAACTTCCCTGGGGCCAACGTCCTGACTTTC.

This chain joins TRBV18 and TRBJ1-1, with D uncertain. Trimming removed 2 bases from V and 0 bases from J, with 10 bases in between. The CDR3 is 15 amino acids. In germline, CDR1 is KGHSH, CDR2 LQKENI. The CDR3 protein is CASSPSVGLNTEAFF. For the CDR3, the DNA is TGTGCCAGCTCACCATCGGTCGGGTTGAACACTGAAGCTTTCTTT.

V gene TRBV7-3 combines with J gene TRBJ1-2; D possibly corresponds to TRBD1 (5 bases). The V and J ends lost 4 bases and 13 bases respectively, with 16 bases between them. In germline, CDR1 is SGHTA, CDR2 FQGTGA. This CDR3 spans 12 amino acids. The DNA for the CDR3 is TGTGCCAGCAGCTCTGACAGACATAAGCTCACCTTC. It encodes CASSSDRHKLTF.

This chain joins TRBV6-1 and TRBJ2-7, with 11 bases aligning to TRBD2. V trimming: 9 bases; J trimming: 7 bases; junction bases outside the gene matches: 11. The CDR3 extends over 14 amino acids. Germline CDR1 is MNHNS and CDR2 is SASEGT. DNA for the CDR3: TGTGCCAGTTCAAAGACTAGCGGGATGGGTGAGCAGTACTTC. Encoded protein: CASSKTSGMGEQYF.

In its sample, this clone was seen once. The chain couples TRBV7-8 to TRBJ2-7; D is ambiguous. V lost 6 bases and J lost 2, with 14 bases in between. This CDR3 contains 14 residues. CDR1 and CDR2 (germline): SGHVS, FQNEAQ. CDR3 protein: CASSRDHQAYEQYF. The CDR3 coding sequence is TGTGCCAGCAGTCGAGACCACCAAGCCTACGAGCAGTACTTC.

The CDR3: CASSEGFGGDEQFF. CDR3 bases: TGTGCCAGCAGCGAGGGGTTTGGAGGAGATGAGCAGTTCTTC. This chain connects TRBV7-2 to TRBJ2-1; D might be TRBD1 or TRBD2, each matching 5 bases. In germline, CDR1 is SGHTA, CDR2 FQGNSA. The V and J ends lost 5 bases and 8 bases respectively, with 16 bases between them. The CDR3 runs to 14 residues.

The chain is built from TRBV5-4 and TRBJ1-2; D is unresolved. The ends were cut back, 0 bases at V and 2 bases at J, with 8 bases in the middle. The CDR3 has 14 amino acids. CDR1 and CDR2 from the germline V gene are SGHNT and YYREEE (reference sequence). For the CDR3, the DNA is TGTGCCAGCAGCTTGGTGGGATTGAACTATGGCTACACCTTC. Translated, it gives CASSLVGLNYGYTF.

The rearrangement links TRBV7-8 to TRBJ2-5, with D perhaps given as TRBD1 or TRBD2 (5 bases each). The CDR3 has 14 residues. V lost 1 base and J lost 4, with 10 bases in between. The germline CDR1 and CDR2 sequences are SGHVS and FQNEAQ. CDR3 sequence (DNA): TGTGCCAGCAGCTTAGACCGGGGCCCAGAGACCCAGTACTTC. Encoded protein: CASSLDRGPETQYF.

The rearrangement uses TRBV7-9 and TRBJ1-1; no reliable D call. Germline-derived CDR1 and CDR2 are SEHNR and FQNEAQ (reference sequence). CDR3 length equals 12 residues. V was clipped by 3 bases and J by 6 bases, with 8 bases between them. The CDR3 DNA is TGTGCCAGCAGCTTTTCCGGACCTGAAGCTTTCTTT. Translation gives CASSFSGPEAFF.

The genes are TRBV15 and TRBJ1-4; D possibly corresponds to TRBD1 (6 bases). The CDR3 sequence is 13 residues long. Germline V gene lookup returns CDR1 LNHNV and CDR2 YYDKDF (reference sequence). The V gene lost 8 bases and the J gene lost 12 bases, with 19 bases spanning the gap. The CDR3 nucleotides are TGTGCCACCCGACGGCCAAGGGGGTCGGAACTGTTTTTT. It yields the protein CATRRPRGSELFF.

The V gene is TRBV28, the J gene TRBJ2-7, with D maybe TRBD2 (5 bases). The germline V gene encodes CDR1 MDHEN and CDR2 SYDVKM. The CDR3 extends over 14 amino acids. V was cut by 2 bases and J by 6 bases, with 14 bases left in between. The CDR3 here is CASSLGSGIGEQYF. In DNA, the CDR3 is TGTGCCAGCAGTTTAGGTTCGGGGATCGGCGAGCAGTACTTC.

The chain uses TRBV5-1 and TRBJ2-3; maybe TRBD2 (6 bases). The V end was cut by 5 bases, the J end by 1 base, with 14 bases between. The CDR3 sequence is 15 residues long. Germline V gene data show CDR1 as SGHRS and CDR2 as YFSETQ. Written as DNA, the CDR3 is TGCGCCAGCAGACTCTGGGGGGAGGGCACAGATACGCAGTATTTT. This codes for CASRLWGEGTDTQYF.